This T cell receptor (beta chain) was observed in a study of blood T cell repertoires in COVID-19 (TCRdb year 2020). Regarding the complete study: Samples from collaborators originated in the United States, Italy and Spain and spanned both the acute and convalescent phases of COVID-19. The prospective study material was composed of cDNA or gDNA derived from T cells, B-cell-depleted T cells, or PBMCs. Subjects who had been exposed to COVID-19, were actively infected with it, or had recovered from it provided the deeply sampled blood TCRbeta repertoires that made up the dataset. A freely available public database, intended as a resource for researchers studying the immune response to SARS-CoV-2, is where the repertoires were released. Samples came from the ongoing ImmuneRACE study (first 160 participants) plus 1,254 subjects from 6 global collaborators. The sample metadata nearly always contained a de-identified subject ID, COVID-19 status, age in years and sex. Where available, HLA class I and class II types were taken from metadata supplied by the sample provider and were not determined by assay-based typing. Here is what the overall study found, with its caveats: Clinical and demographic metadata were provided uncurated, with the amount varying by source and participant.

In its sample, this clone was seen a few times. Its binding antigen is unknown. The record has no base qualities; no much larger clone is one base away. At the junction V is shortened by 3 bases and J by 6 bases; bases outside the gene matches: 5. The CDR3, from cysteine to phenylalanine, totals 14 residues. The CDR3 DNA has 42 bases and is translated from base 1. The germline V gene sets CDR1 to SGHDN and CDR2 to FVKESK. The immunoSEQ Assay, a bias-controlled multiplex PCR, was used to amplify TCRbeta CDR3 regions from genomic DNA. As for how the authors treated the data: Nucleated cell counts per sample were estimated from amplification of reference gene primers within the assay. To quantify the absolute abundance of each unique TCRbeta CDR3 rearrangement, sequence reads were collapsed and filtered. For each sample, productive Simpson clonality was calculated as the square root of Simpson's diversity index over productive rearrangements. This is the immuneACCESS table as TCRdb keeps it, with only in-frame sequences that have V and J called. A part of the clones is gone; compared with another copy, unresolved V genes explain less than half, and the rest is unexplained. Clone size and V and J calls were adopted from that table, with D and trimming inferred from the DNA. The sample yields more than 250,000 clones; about 91% were counted once. More than 1% of the sample goes to the ten largest clones.

Participants in the prospective study were aged about 18 to 90 years, lived in under 30 United States geographic areas, and enrolled through a virtual design. Cohort assignment in the prospective study relied on participant-reported clinical history from a screening survey and a study questionnaire. In the prospective study, mobile phlebotomists collected whole blood, serum and a nasopharyngeal or oropharyngeal swab from each participant. Over a 2-month period, participants in the prospective study had the option of providing additional blood draws and questionnaires. Prospective study blood samples were shipped either frozen or at room temperature before DNA extraction.

This receptor was taken from a woman aged 40 to 50 with acute COVID-19. The sample consisted of PBMCs or T cells enriched from blood (not recorded which). This receptor chain uses TRBV14 and TRBJ1-2; 9 of the junction bases match TRBD1. The CDR3 region has the sequence CASSHRDRVDGYTF. The bases are TGTGCCAGCAGCCACCGGGACAGGGTCGATGGCTACACCTTC.